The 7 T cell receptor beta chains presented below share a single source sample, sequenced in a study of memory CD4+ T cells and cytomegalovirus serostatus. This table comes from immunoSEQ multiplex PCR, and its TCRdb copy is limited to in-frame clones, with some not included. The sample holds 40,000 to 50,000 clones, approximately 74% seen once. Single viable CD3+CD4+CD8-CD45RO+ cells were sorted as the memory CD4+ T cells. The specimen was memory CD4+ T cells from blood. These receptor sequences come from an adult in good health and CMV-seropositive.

CDR3 nucleotides: TGTGCCAGCAGCACAAATCTTGACAGGGAAGCGAACACCGGGGAGCTGTTTTTT. It translates to CASSTNLDREANTGELFF. The chain combines TRBV9 with TRBJ2-2; 7 positions agree with TRBD1. This CDR3 comprises 18 residues. Unmatched junction bases numbered 12, after V lost 4 bases and J lost 0 bases. Germline assignment: CDR1 SGDLS and CDR2 YYNGEE.

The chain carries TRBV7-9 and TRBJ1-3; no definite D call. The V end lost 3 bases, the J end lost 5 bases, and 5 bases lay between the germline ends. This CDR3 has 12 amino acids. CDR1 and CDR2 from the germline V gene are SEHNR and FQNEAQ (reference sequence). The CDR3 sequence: CASSFLRNTIYF. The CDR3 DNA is TGTGCCAGCAGCTTTCTTCGAAACACCATATATTTT.

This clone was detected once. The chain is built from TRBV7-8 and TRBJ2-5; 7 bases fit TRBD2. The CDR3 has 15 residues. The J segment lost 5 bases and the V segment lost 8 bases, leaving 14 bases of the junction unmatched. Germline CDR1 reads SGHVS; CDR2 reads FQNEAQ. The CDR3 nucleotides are TGTGCCAGCCGACATAAGCGGGGACGGGAGGAGACCCAGTACTTC. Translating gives CASRHKRGREETQYF.

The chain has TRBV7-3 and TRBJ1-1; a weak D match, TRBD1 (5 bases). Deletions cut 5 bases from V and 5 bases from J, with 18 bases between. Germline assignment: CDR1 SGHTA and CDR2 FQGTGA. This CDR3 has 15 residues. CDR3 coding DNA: TGTGCCAGCAGCCTCCACGGGCAGGGAGGGACTGAAGCTTTCTTT. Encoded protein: CASSLHGQGGTEAFF.

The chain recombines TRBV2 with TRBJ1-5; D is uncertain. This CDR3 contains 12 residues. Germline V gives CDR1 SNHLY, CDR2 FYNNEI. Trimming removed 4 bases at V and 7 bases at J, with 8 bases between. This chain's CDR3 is CASSGGFQPQHF. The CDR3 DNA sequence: TGTGCCAGCAGTGGGGGTTTCCAGCCCCAGCATTTT.

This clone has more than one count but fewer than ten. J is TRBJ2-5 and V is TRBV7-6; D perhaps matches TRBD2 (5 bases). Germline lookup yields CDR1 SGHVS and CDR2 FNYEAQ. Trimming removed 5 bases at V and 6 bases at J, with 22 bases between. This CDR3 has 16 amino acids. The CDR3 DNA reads TGTGCCAGCAGCACAATAAGAGGGTTGGAGGTGCAGACCCAGTACTTC. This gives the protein CASSTIRGLEVQTQYF.

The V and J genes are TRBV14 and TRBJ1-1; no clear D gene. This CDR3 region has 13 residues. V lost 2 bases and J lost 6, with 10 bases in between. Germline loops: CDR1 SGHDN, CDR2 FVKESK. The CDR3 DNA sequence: TGTGCCAGCAGCCAAAACTTGGACGCTGAAGCTTTCTTT. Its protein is CASSQNLDAEAFF.